Presented here are 10 T cell receptor beta chains from one specimen sequenced in a study of blood T cell repertoires in COVID-19. The repertoire was sequenced with immunoSEQ multiplex PCR; TCRdb's copy has only in-frame clones and lacks some. The sample holds some 340,000 clones, 75% to 90% seen once. Sequenced input: peripheral blood. These TCRs come from a woman between 18 and 29 years old with acute or convalescent COVID-19.

This CDR3 is CASSQVAGRNSPLHF. The CDR3 coding sequence is TGTGCCAGCAGCCAAGTCGCGGGGAGGAATTCACCCCTCCACTTT. V and J are TRBV3-1 (or the pseudogene TRBV3-2) and TRBJ1-6; D not certain. This CDR3 is 15 amino acids long. Germline CDR1 is LGHDT and CDR2 is YNNKEL (reference sequence). Trimming took 1 base from V and 7 from J, leaving 11 bases between them.

This chain joins TRBV19 and TRBJ1-1; 7 bases map to TRBD1. The CDR3 extends over 17 amino acids. The junction had 16 bases not matched to a gene; V was cut back by 7 bases and J by 2 bases. Germline-derived CDR1 and CDR2 are LNHDA and SQIVND (reference sequence). CDR3 region: CASIFSPAGGLNTEAFF. For the CDR3, the DNA is TGTGCCAGTATCTTCTCCCCCGCAGGGGGTCTTAACACTGAAGCTTTCTTT.

This clone appeared many times. The rearrangement uses TRBV11-2 and TRBJ1-5, with D possibly matching TRBD1 (6 bases). The CDR3 spans 15 residues. Germline CDR1 reads SGHAT; CDR2 reads FQNNGV. V was trimmed by 0 bases and J by 7 bases, leaving 13 bases between them. DNA for the CDR3: TGTGCCAGCAGCTTAGAGTCAGGGGTGGGCCAGCCCCAGCATTTT. Translation gives CASSLESGVGQPQHF.

This clone was observed a single time. The chain joins TRBV6-1 to TRBJ2-1; 10 positions match TRBD2. Germline assignment: CDR1 MNHNS and CDR2 SASEGT. Trimming cost V 3 bases and J 5 bases; bases outside gene matches: 4. The CDR3 has 15 residues. For the CDR3, the DNA is TGTGCCAGCAGTGACCCTAGCGGGGGAGACAATGAGCAGTTCTTC. It is translated as CASSDPSGGDNEQFF.

The rearrangement joins TRBV19 to TRBJ2-5; 7 bases map to TRBD2. The CDR3 spans 14 residues. The J segment lost 1 base and the V segment lost 4 bases, leaving 3 bases of the junction unmatched. From germline, CDR1 is LNHDA and CDR2 SQIVND (reference sequence). The CDR3 sequence is CASSTPGGQETQYF. CDR3 DNA: TGTGCCAGTAGTACCCCGGGGGGCCAAGAGACCCAGTACTTC.

The chain uses TRBV10-1 and TRBJ1-2; TRBD1 agrees at 11 bases. The trim removed 11 bases at V and 5 bases at J, leaving 16 bases unmatched. Germline V CDR1 and CDR2: WNHNN, SYGVQD (reference sequence). CDR3 size: 16 residues. CDR3 sequence: CALRRTGGLTTYGYTF. CDR3 in DNA: TGCGCCCTTCGGCGGACAGGGGGCTTGACGACTTATGGCTACACCTTC.

The J gene is TRBJ1-2, the V gene TRBV28, with 7 bases fitting TRBD1. Germline CDR1 reads MDHEN; CDR2 reads SYDVKM. This CDR3 has 13 residues. Trimming at V came to 5 bases and at J to 3 bases, leaving 3 bases not matched to a gene. The chain's CDR3 is CASSGGQHYGYTF. The CDR3, as DNA: TGTGCCAGCAGTGGGGGACAGCACTATGGCTACACCTTC.

The chain joins TRBV30 to TRBJ1-2, with TRBD1 matching 10 bases. CDR1 is GTSNPN, CDR2 SVGIG, per germline (reference sequence). V dropped 2 bases and J dropped 7; count of bases not matched to a gene: 7. The CDR3 consists of 14 residues. The CDR3, as DNA: TGTGCCTGGAGTCCCTTGACAGGGGGCCGTGGCTACACCTTC. Translated: CAWSPLTGGRGYTF.

This clone was observed a single time. This chain connects TRBV28 to TRBJ1-6; tentative D call: TRBD1 (5 bases). V was pared by 1 base and J by 10 bases, with 11 bases between. Germline assignment: CDR1 MDHEN and CDR2 SYDVKM. There are 14 residues in the CDR3. In DNA form, the CDR3 reads TGTGCCAGCAGTTTATCAGGGACTCGGTCACCCCTCCACTTT. Its translation: CASSLSGTRSPLHF.

The genes are TRBV5-4 and TRBJ2-5; perhaps TRBD1 as D (6 bases). Germline V gives CDR1 SGHNT, CDR2 YYREEE (reference sequence). CDR3 length equals 16 residues. Deletions cut 4 bases from V and 0 bases from J, with 16 bases between. This CDR3 is CASSQFNGDNQETQYF. CDR3 coding DNA: TGTGCCAGCAGCCAATTCAACGGGGACAACCAAGAGACCCAGTACTTC.